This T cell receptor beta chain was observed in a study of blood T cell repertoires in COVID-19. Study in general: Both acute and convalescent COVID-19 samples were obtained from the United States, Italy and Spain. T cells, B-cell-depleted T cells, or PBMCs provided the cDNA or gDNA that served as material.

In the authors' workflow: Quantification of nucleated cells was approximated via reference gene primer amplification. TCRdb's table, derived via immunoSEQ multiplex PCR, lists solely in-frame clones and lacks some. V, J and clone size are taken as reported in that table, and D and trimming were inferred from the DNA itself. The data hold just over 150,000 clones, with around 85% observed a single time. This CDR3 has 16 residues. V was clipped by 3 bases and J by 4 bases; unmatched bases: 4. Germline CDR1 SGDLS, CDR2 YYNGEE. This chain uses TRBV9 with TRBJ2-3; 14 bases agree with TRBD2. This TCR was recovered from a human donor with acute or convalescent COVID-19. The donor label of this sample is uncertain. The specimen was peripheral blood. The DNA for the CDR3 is TGTGCCAGCAGCGCCAGACTAGCGGGGGGGGCAGATACGCAGTATTTT. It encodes CASSARLAGGADTQYF. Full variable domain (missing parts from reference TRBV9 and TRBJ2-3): DSGVTQTPKHLITATGQRVTLRCSPRSGDLSVYWYQQSLDQGLQFLIQYYNGEERAKGNILERFSAQQFPDLHSELNLSSLELGDSALYFCASSARLAGGADTQYFGPGTRLTVL.